This TCR beta chain was profiled in a study of blood T cell repertoires in COVID-19. The length of the CDR3 is 17 residues. Germline trimming cut 2 bases from V and 0 bases from J; bases unmatched to any gene: 9. The V gene's germline CDR1 is SGHTA and CDR2 FQGNSA. Assay: immunoSEQ multiplex PCR; the TCRdb copy retains only in-frame clones and omits some. Here the sample spans 150,000 to 200,000 clones, roughly 82% being singletons. Two consecutive negative NP/OP PCR tests, clearance, or resolved symptoms defined Cohort 3 recovery. The specimen was PBMCs or T cells enriched from blood (not recorded which). The TCR originated in a man in his forties or fifties who had recovered from COVID-19. The chain recombines TRBV7-2 with TRBJ1-1; 7 positions agree with TRBD1. CDR3 nucleotides: TGTGCCAGCAGCTTAATGGGACAGCGGCTGATGAACACTGAAGCTTTCTTT. Its protein is CASSLMGQRLMNTEAFF. Full variable domain (outside the CDR3, taken from reference TRBV7-2 and TRBJ1-1): GAGVSQSPSNKVTEKGKDVELRCDPISGHTALYWYRQSLGQGLEFLIYFQGNSAPDKSGLPSDRFSAERTGGSVSTLTIQRTQQEDSAVYLCASSLMGQRLMNTEAFFGQGTRLTVV.